Below are 30 T cell receptor beta chains sequenced from a single sample in a study of beta chain features in type 1 diabetes. What these receptors recognize is not known. Reverse transcribing all isolated RNA meant expressed TCRB transcripts were sequenced. Data came from immunoSEQ multiplex PCR; TCRdb stores just in-frame clones and leaves some out. The sample contains about 52,000 clones, 35% to 50% of which appear only once. Study findings and constraints: In all four CD4+ subsets, TCRB CDR3 length was significantly, moderately reduced in type 1 diabetes.

The sample taken for sequencing was Tregs from blood. The receptors stem from a young man with type 1 diabetes.

V usage is TRBV19 and J usage is TRBJ2-3; 8 nucleotides agree with TRBD1. The CDR3 runs 15 residues. Germline V lookup: CDR1 LNHDA, CDR2 SQIVND (reference sequence). V shed 5 bases, J shed 4 bases, and the junction held 8 bases outside the gene matches. The CDR3 loop is CASSRRTGFADTQYF. The CDR3 nucleotides are TGTGCCAGTAGTCGGAGGACAGGGTTCGCAGATACGCAGTATTTT.

This chain links TRBV6-5 with TRBJ2-5, with a tentative D call TRBD2 (5 bases). V lost 2 bases to trimming and J lost 5 bases, with 12 bases between them. The germline CDR1 and CDR2 sequences are MNHEY and SVGAGI. This CDR3 spans 14 amino acids. The CDR3 DNA reads TGTGCCAGCAGTTACGACTGGGAGAGTGAGACCCAGTACTTC. Its protein is CASSYDWESETQYF.

The chain is built from TRBV28 and TRBJ1-5; TRBD1 matches 12 bases. Germline loops: CDR1 MDHEN, CDR2 SYDVKM. CDR3 length: 16 residues. The V and J ends lost 6 bases and 6 bases, in that order; junction bases with no gene match: 9. CDR3 sequence: CASRYPGQGAGQPQHF. The DNA of the CDR3 is TGTGCCAGCAGGTACCCGGGACAGGGGGCAGGTCAGCCCCAGCATTTT.

The chain joins TRBV4-3 to TRBJ2-5, with 8 bases lining up with TRBD2. Germline V gene sequence: CDR1 LGHNA, CDR2 YSLEER. Losses at the gene ends were 0 bases for V and 0 bases for J; bases not matched to a gene: 6. This CDR3 is 17 amino acids long. CDR3 region: CASSQDFRGGDQETQYF. Here the CDR3 DNA reads TGCGCCAGCAGCCAAGACTTCCGGGGGGGCGACCAAGAGACCCAGTACTTC.

The chain carries TRBV9 and TRBJ2-7; TRBD1 matches at 8 bases. The V gene end was trimmed by 4 bases and the J gene end by 2 bases; junction bases not matched to a gene: 8. Germline CDR1 SGDLS, CDR2 YYNGEE. The CDR3 loop spans 15 amino acids. In DNA form, the CDR3 reads TGTGCCAGCAGCAACGGACAGGGAGGTCCCTACGAGCAGTACTTC. It encodes CASSNGQGGPYEQYF.

Concerning this clone itself: One end of the junction is discordant with germline, which a read error may explain. Other DNA sequences in this sample translate to the same CDR3. DNA of the CDR3: TGTGCCAGCAGCCAGCCGGGACAGGGGAACACTGAAGCCTTCTTT. Protein: CASSQPGQGNTEAFF. V is TRBV5-4 and J is TRBJ1-1; TRBD1 matches 10 bases. CDR1 is SGHNT and CDR2 is YYREEE in the germline V gene (reference sequence). The CDR3 length is 15 residues.

V is TRBV5-1 and J is TRBJ2-1; TRBD2 matches at 8 bases. The J segment lost 5 bases and the V segment lost 4 bases, leaving 11 bases of the junction unmatched. CDR3 size: 16 residues. Germline V CDR1 and CDR2: SGHRS, YFSETQ. The CDR3 is CASSERPGTSNNEQFF. Written as DNA, the CDR3 is TGCGCCAGCAGCGAACGACCCGGGACTAGTAACAATGAGCAGTTCTTC.

CDR3: CASSEYYEQYF. The CDR3 nucleotides are TGTGCCAGCTCAGAATACTACGAGCAGTACTTC. This chain joins TRBV28 and TRBJ2-7; D gene unclear. CDR1 is MDHEN, CDR2 SYDVKM, per germline. The CDR3 is made up of 11 amino acids. V lost 8 bases, J lost 3 bases, and 8 bases lay in between.

The chain couples TRBV28 to TRBJ2-2; D might be TRBD2 (6 bases). This CDR3 is built from 16 residues. The V gene lost 8 bases and the J gene lost 7 bases, with 23 bases spanning the gap. Germline loops: CDR1 MDHEN, CDR2 SYDVKM. The chain's CDR3 is CASRPGGRGVDGELFF. Written as DNA, the CDR3 is TGTGCCAGCCGACCCGGGGGTCGGGGAGTTGACGGGGAGCTGTTTTTT.

V usage is TRBV28 and J usage is TRBJ2-1, with TRBD2 matching 7 bases. Germline-derived CDR1 and CDR2 are MDHEN and SYDVKM. The junction had 16 bases not matched to a gene; V was cut back by 10 bases and J by 4 bases. The CDR3 is 16 amino acids. DNA for the CDR3: TGTGCCACCAAGGCCGGCGGGACTACCCAATACAATGAGCAGTTCTTC. It is translated as CATKAGGTTQYNEQFF.

The rearrangement joins TRBV6-5 to TRBJ2-3; TRBD2 matches at 11 bases. The junction had 7 bases not matched to a gene; V was cut back by 2 bases and J by 9 bases. This CDR3 is 15 amino acids long. Germline CDR1 MNHEY, CDR2 SVGAGI. The CDR3 coding sequence is TGTGCCAGCAGTTACGTAGCGGGAGGGCCAGGAACGCAGTATTTT. Amino acids: CASSYVAGGPGTQYF.

The chain carries TRBV6-5 and TRBJ2-2; 7 bases match TRBD2. There are 14 residues in the CDR3. V was pared by 6 bases and J by 3 bases, with 4 bases of the junction left unmatched. Germline V gene data show CDR1 as MNHEY and CDR2 as SVGAGI. The CDR3 loop is CASRASGYTGELFF. The DNA for the CDR3 is TGTGCCAGCAGGGCTAGCGGCTACACCGGGGAGCTGTTTTTT.

This clone was found a few times. The genes are TRBV29-1 and TRBJ2-3; TRBD2 agrees at 16 bases. Germline V gives CDR1 SQVTM, CDR2 ANQGSEA. V was clipped by 7 bases and J by 4 bases; unmatched bases: 5. The CDR3 runs to 15 residues. CDR3 in amino acids: CSGTGLAGGPDTQYF. The CDR3 DNA reads TGCAGCGGAACGGGACTAGCGGGAGGGCCAGATACGCAGTATTTT.

A few counts support this clone. The chain has TRBV5-1 and TRBJ2-5; tentative D call: TRBD2 (5 bases). The CDR3 has 15 amino acids. Trimming removed 1 base from V and 0 bases from J, with 10 bases in between. The germline V gene encodes CDR1 SGHRS and CDR2 YFSETQ. The CDR3 DNA sequence: TGCGCCAGCAGCTTGTATGGGAGCTACCAAGAGACCCAGTACTTC. Protein sequence: CASSLYGSYQETQYF. Complete variable domain (other parts from reference TRBV5-1 and TRBJ2-5): KAGVTQTPRYLIKTRGQQVTLSCSPISGHRSVSWYQQTPGQGLQFLFEYFSETQRNKGNFPGRFSGRQFSNSRSEMNVSTLELGDSALYLCASSLYGSYQETQYFGPGTRLLVL.

The gene calls are TRBV28 and TRBJ2-7; 7 nucleotides line up with TRBD1. Unmatched junction bases numbered 10, after V lost 5 bases and J lost 3 bases. The CDR3 is 15 residues long. Germline V gives CDR1 MDHEN, CDR2 SYDVKM. Written as DNA, the CDR3 is TGTGCCAGCAGTACAGGACAGGCCGGGCTCTACGAGCAGTACTTC. This translates into CASSTGQAGLYEQYF.

This clone has more than one count but fewer than ten. This sequence joins TRBV7-2 and TRBJ2-3; D might be TRBD2 (5 bases). Germline V gives CDR1 SGHTA, CDR2 FQGNSA. The CDR3 totals 17 residues. Trimming removed 5 bases at V and 1 base at J, with 19 bases between. The DNA for the CDR3 is TGTGCCAGCAGCCCGAGGGCGCCTAGAGTTCGCACAGATACGCAGTATTTT. Amino acid sequence: CASSPRAPRVRTDTQYF.

This sequence joins TRBV7-9 and TRBJ2-3; 12 bases match TRBD2. Germline V gene sequence: CDR1 SEHNR, CDR2 FQNEAQ (reference sequence). Germline trimming cut 5 bases from V and 7 bases from J; bases unmatched to any gene: 7. CDR3 length: 15 amino acids. The CDR3 sequence: CASSARTSGMYTQYF. CDR3 DNA sequence: TGTGCCAGCAGCGCCCGGACTAGCGGGATGTATACGCAGTATTTT.

V usage is TRBV27 and J usage is TRBJ1-5; possibly TRBD1 for D (5 bases). The length of the CDR3 is 15 residues. Trimming stripped 4 bases from V and 2 bases from J, with 12 bases between. From germline, CDR1 is MNHEY and CDR2 SMNVEV (reference sequence). The DNA for the CDR3 is TGTGCCAGCAGTTCCCTCTTAGGGGGCAATCAGCCCCAGCATTTT. Protein product: CASSSLLGGNQPQHF.

The chain joins TRBV11-2 to TRBJ2-3; 10 bases map to TRBD2. Germline V gives CDR1 SGHAT, CDR2 FQNNGV. With 5 bases clipped from V and 0 bases from J, the junction kept 8 bases outside the gene matches. The CDR3 totals 17 residues. The CDR3 nucleotides read TGTGCCAGCAGCCCGACCGCAGCGGGAGGGAGCACAGATACGCAGTATTTT. Its translation is CASSPTAAGGSTDTQYF.

The table lists this clone with a few counts. This same CDR3 is encoded by further DNA sequences in the sample. The chain combines TRBV6-5 with TRBJ2-2; D unresolved. The CDR3 is 14 residues long. Germline V gene sequence: CDR1 MNHEY, CDR2 SVGAGI. Trimming pared 0 bases from V and 0 bases from J, leaving 2 bases between. The CDR3 nucleotides are TGTGCCAGCAGTTACTCCACGAACACCGGGGAGCTGTTTTTT. The encoded protein is CASSYSTNTGELFF.

This chain uses TRBV4-2 with TRBJ2-3; possibly TRBD2 for D (5 bases). With 1 base removed from V and 5 bases from J, the gap between germline ends came to 16 bases. There are 16 residues in the CDR3. Looked up from germline, CDR1 is LGHNA and CDR2 is YNFKEQ. CDR3 region: CASSQGASKAQDTQYF. CDR3 bases: TGTGCCAGCAGCCAAGGGGCTAGCAAAGCACAAGATACGCAGTATTTT.

This clone has a handful of counts. In the same sample, other DNA sequences code for this CDR3. The chain has TRBV18 and TRBJ2-6; 8 bases match TRBD1. Germline V gene sequence: CDR1 KGHSH, CDR2 LQKENI. Trimming removed 1 base from V and 0 bases from J; junction bases left unmatched: 2. The CDR3 spans 17 residues. The CDR3 coding sequence is TGTGCCAGCTCACCACGGACAGGGAACTCTGGGGCCAACGTCCTGACTTTC. It encodes CASSPRTGNSGANVLTF.

The chain is built from TRBV29-1 and TRBJ1-2; TRBD1 might be the D (6 bases). Trimming took 2 bases from V and 8 from J, leaving 15 bases between them. CDR3 length: 13 amino acids. Germline-derived CDR1 and CDR2 are SQVTM and ANQGSEA. The chain's CDR3 is CSVESGGLGGYTF. CDR3 sequence (DNA): TGCAGCGTTGAATCGGGGGGCTTAGGAGGCTACACCTTC.

The CDR3 sequence: CASSQDQSGANVLTF. The CDR3 region has the DNA TGTGCCAGCAGCCAAGATCAATCCGGGGCCAACGTCCTGACTTTC. The chain couples TRBV4-2 to TRBJ2-6; D gene uncertain. V lost 0 bases, J lost 4 bases, and 7 bases lay in between. Germline V lookup: CDR1 LGHNA, CDR2 YNFKEQ. This CDR3 region has 15 residues.

This clone was observed a few times. The chain links TRBV6-5 to TRBJ2-3; TRBD1 matches at 7 bases. The CDR3 has 12 residues. The V and J ends lost 6 bases and 6 bases, in that order; junction bases with no gene match: 3. Germline CDR1 and CDR2: MNHEY and SVGAGI. The CDR3 region is CASRTGSDTQYF. The CDR3 DNA is TGTGCCAGCAGGACAGGGTCCGATACGCAGTATTTT.

The table lists this clone with a few counts. The genes are TRBV5-1 and TRBJ2-1, with TRBD1 identical over 8 bases. The J segment lost 4 bases and the V segment lost 2 bases, leaving 5 bases of the junction unmatched. Looked up from germline, CDR1 is SGHRS and CDR2 is YFSETQ. The CDR3 is 15 amino acids. The CDR3 is CASSFSGGGYNEQFF. CDR3 in DNA: TGCGCCAGCAGCTTCTCAGGGGGCGGGTACAATGAGCAGTTCTTC.

The chain has TRBV5-1 and TRBJ1-1; the D gene is possibly TRBD1 (6 bases). The V end was cut by 2 bases, the J end by 10 bases, with 18 bases between. CDR3 length: 14 residues. Per germline, CDR1 SGHRS and CDR2 YFSETQ. CDR3 protein: CASSLGTGRERAFF. CDR3 bases: TGCGCCAGCAGCTTAGGCACAGGGAGGGAGAGAGCTTTCTTT.

This chain links TRBV9 with TRBJ2-1, with D perhaps matching TRBD1 (5 bases). CDR3 length equals 15 residues. CDR1 is SGDLS and CDR2 is YYNGEE in the germline V gene. Trimming took off 1 base at V and 2 bases at J, with 10 bases between the two ends. The CDR3 DNA sequence: TGTGCCAGCAGCGTACTATCAGGGACCTACAATGAGCAGTTCTTC. Its protein is CASSVLSGTYNEQFF.

The chain links TRBV7-2 to TRBJ1-5, with D possibly matching TRBD1 (5 bases). In germline, CDR1 is SGHTA, CDR2 FQGNSA. The V end was cut by 5 bases, the J end by 6 bases, with 17 bases between. The CDR3 spans 15 residues. The CDR3 DNA reads TGTGCCAGCAGCCGGGACCAGGGAGGTGGTCAGCCCCAGCATTTT. The encoded protein is CASSRDQGGGQPQHF.

J is TRBJ2-3 and V is TRBV5-4; 12 nucleotides match TRBD2. This CDR3 is built from 18 residues. With V trimmed by 2 bases and J by 1 base, 8 bases remained unmatched. Germline-derived CDR1 and CDR2 are SGHNT and YYREEE (reference sequence). In nucleotides, the CDR3 is TGTGCCAGCAGCTTCGGGACTAGCGGGCTTCCCCGCACAGATACGCAGTATTTT. Encoded protein: CASSFGTSGLPRTDTQYF.